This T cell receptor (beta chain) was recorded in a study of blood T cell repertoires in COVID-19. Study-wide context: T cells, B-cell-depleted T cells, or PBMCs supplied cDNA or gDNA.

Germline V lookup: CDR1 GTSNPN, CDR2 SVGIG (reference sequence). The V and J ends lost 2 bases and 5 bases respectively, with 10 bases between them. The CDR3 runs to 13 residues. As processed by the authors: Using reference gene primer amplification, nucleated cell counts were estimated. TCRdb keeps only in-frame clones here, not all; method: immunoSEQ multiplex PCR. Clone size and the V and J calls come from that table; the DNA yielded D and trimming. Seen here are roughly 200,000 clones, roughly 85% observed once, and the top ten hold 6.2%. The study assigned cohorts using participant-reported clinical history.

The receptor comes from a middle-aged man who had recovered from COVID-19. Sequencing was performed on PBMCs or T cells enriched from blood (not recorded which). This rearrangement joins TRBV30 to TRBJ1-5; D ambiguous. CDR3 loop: CAWSSGVDQPQHF. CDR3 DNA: TGTGCCTGGAGTTCCGGGGTAGATCAGCCCCAGCATTTT.